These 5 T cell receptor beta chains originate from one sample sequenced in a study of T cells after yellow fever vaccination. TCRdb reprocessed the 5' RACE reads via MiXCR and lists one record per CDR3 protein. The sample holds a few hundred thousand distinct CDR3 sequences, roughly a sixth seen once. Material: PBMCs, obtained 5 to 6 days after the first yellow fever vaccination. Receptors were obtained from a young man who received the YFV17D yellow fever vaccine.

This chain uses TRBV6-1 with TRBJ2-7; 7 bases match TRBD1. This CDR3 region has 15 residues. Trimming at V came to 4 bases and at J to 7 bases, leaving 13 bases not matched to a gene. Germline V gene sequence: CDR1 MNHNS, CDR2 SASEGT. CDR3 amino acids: CASSVTTGRIGEQYV. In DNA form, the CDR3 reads TGTGCCAGCAGTGTTACGACAGGGAGAATAGGGGAGCAGTACGTC.

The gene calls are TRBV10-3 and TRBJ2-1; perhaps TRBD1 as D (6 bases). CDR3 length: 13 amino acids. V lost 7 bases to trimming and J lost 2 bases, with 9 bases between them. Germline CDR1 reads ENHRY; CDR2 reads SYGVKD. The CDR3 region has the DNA TGTGCCATCACCGAGGGGGCCTACAATGAGCAGTTCTTC. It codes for CAITEGAYNEQFF.

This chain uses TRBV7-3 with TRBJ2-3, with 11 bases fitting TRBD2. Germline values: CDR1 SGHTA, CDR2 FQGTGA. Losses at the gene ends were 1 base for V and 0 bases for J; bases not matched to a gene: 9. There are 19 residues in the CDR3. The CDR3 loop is CASSLMGGLAASSTDTQYF. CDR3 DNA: TGTGCCAGCAGCTTAATGGGGGGACTAGCGGCGTCTAGCACAGATACGCAGTATTTT.

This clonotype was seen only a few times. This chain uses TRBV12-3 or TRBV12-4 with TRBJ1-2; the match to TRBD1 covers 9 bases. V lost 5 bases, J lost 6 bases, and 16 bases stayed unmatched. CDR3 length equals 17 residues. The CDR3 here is CASSGTKRDRESDGYTF. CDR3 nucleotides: TGTGCCAGCAGTGGAACCAAACGGGACAGGGAATCGGATGGCTACACCTTC.

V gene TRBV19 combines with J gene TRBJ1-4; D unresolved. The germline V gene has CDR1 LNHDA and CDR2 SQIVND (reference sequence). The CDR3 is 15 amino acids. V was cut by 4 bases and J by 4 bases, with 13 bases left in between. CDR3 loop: CASSTPDTINEKLFF. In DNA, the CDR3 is TGTGCCAGTAGTACTCCCGACACGATTAATGAAAAACTGTTTTTT.